One sample yielded the 17 T cell receptor beta chains listed below, sequenced in a study of siplizumab effects on memory and regulatory T cells. The method was immunoSEQ multiplex PCR; TCRdb's version includes in-frame clones alone and lacks a portion of them. The sample lists some 90,000 clones, about 90% occurring once. Sequencing input: CD4+ T cells sorted from blood. Every receptor here comes from a human donor in good health.

This clone was recorded once. The chain has TRBV11-2 and TRBJ2-7, with D possibly matching TRBD1 (6 bases). Germline V gene sequence: CDR1 SGHAT, CDR2 FQNNGV. The CDR3 runs to 13 residues. Trimming took off 8 bases at V and 3 bases at J, with 14 bases between the two ends. The CDR3 nucleotides are TGTGCCAGCGAAAGTTTGGACAGCTACGAGCAGTACTTC. Protein sequence: CASESLDSYEQYF.

The chain has TRBV19 and TRBJ1-1; D not certain. The CDR3 sequence is 13 residues long. Germline loops: CDR1 LNHDA, CDR2 SQIVND (reference sequence). V was pared by 3 bases and J by 4 bases, with 9 bases between. CDR3 nucleotide sequence: TGTGCCAGTAGTATCACCTCAGGCACTGAAGCTTTCTTT. This translates into CASSITSGTEAFF. The full variable domain, its missing parts supplied by reference TRBV19 and TRBJ1-1, is DGGITQSPKYLFRKEGQNVTLSCEQNLNHDAMYWYRQDPGQGLRLIYYSQIVNDFQKGDIAEGYSVSREKKESFPLTVTSAQKNPTAFYLCASSITSGTEAFFGQGTRLTVV.

This chain uses TRBV18 with TRBJ2-2, with TRBD2 as a possible D gene (6 bases). The germline V and J ends were trimmed by 0 bases and 0 bases, with 11 bases remaining between them. This CDR3 region has 17 residues. Germline values: CDR1 KGHSH, CDR2 LQKENI. For the CDR3, the DNA is TGTGCCAGCTCACCACCGGGTTGGGGGGCGAACACCGGGGAGCTGTTTTTT. It translates to CASSPPGWGANTGELFF.

The chain uses TRBV7-8 and TRBJ2-7; 10 bases align to TRBD1. V lost 5 bases to trimming and J lost 7 bases; unmatched junction nucleotides: 8. CDR3 length equals 14 residues. Germline CDR1 SGHVS, CDR2 FQNEAQ. The CDR3 reads CASSLDRGLGEQYF. The DNA for the CDR3 is TGTGCCAGCAGCCTAGACAGGGGGCTGGGAGAGCAGTACTTC.

V is TRBV4-2 and J is TRBJ2-3; 7 bases match TRBD1. The junction had 7 bases not matched to a gene; V was cut back by 3 bases and J by 1 base. The CDR3 runs 16 residues. Per the germline V gene, CDR1 is LGHNA and CDR2 is YNFKEQ. CDR3: CASSQPETGGTDTQYF. In nucleotides, the CDR3 is TGTGCCAGCAGCCAGCCCGAAACAGGGGGCACAGATACGCAGTATTTT.

The chain recombines TRBV30 with TRBJ1-3; D is unresolved. Germline values: CDR1 GTSNPN, CDR2 SVGIG (reference sequence). The CDR3 consists of 13 residues. Trimming removed 2 bases from V and 7 bases from J, with 12 bases in between. In nucleotides, the CDR3 is TGTGCCTGGAGTCCAAGGGTACGGAACACCATATATTTT. It specifies CAWSPRVRNTIYF.

The chain has TRBV30 and TRBJ2-3; 9 nucleotides match TRBD2. This CDR3 is built from 14 residues. Trimming removed 4 bases from V and 4 bases from J; junction bases left unmatched: 6. Germline assignment: CDR1 GTSNPN and CDR2 SVGIG (reference sequence). This CDR3 reads CAWNSGRGADTQYF. The CDR3 bases are TGTGCCTGGAATAGCGGGAGAGGGGCAGATACGCAGTATTTT.

This rearrangement joins TRBV4-2 to TRBJ2-1, with 14 bases aligning to TRBD2. Trimming removed 0 bases from V and 8 bases from J; junction bases left unmatched: 3. CDR1 and CDR2 from the germline V gene are LGHNA and YNFKEQ. The CDR3 is made up of 16 amino acids. The CDR3 here is CASSQEPGLAGDEQFF. DNA for the CDR3: TGTGCCAGCAGCCAAGAACCGGGACTAGCGGGAGATGAGCAGTTCTTC.

Turning to this clone: The junction shows a germline mismatch at one end, possibly a read error. The chain uses TRBV7-7 and TRBJ2-5; TRBD2 aligns across 15 bases. Germline CDR1 is SSHAT and CDR2 is FNYEAQ (reference sequence). The CDR3 loop spans 16 amino acids. The CDR3 protein is CASSPGLAGGRETQYF. CDR3 bases: TGTGCTAGCAGTCCTGGACTAGCGGGAGGGAGAGAGACCCAGTACTTC.

The table lists this clone with a count of one. The V call is TRBV4-3, the J call TRBJ1-1, with 12 bases identical to TRBD1. Looked up from germline, CDR1 is LGHNA and CDR2 is YSLEER. The CDR3 length is 14 residues. The V gene end was trimmed by 5 bases and the J gene end by 10 bases; junction bases not matched to a gene: 8. This CDR3 is CASSKAGQGAGAFF. In nucleotides, the CDR3 is TGCGCCAGCAGCAAAGCGGGACAGGGGGCCGGAGCTTTCTTT.

The chain has TRBV5-1 and TRBJ1-1; the D gene is possibly TRBD1 (5 bases). CDR3 size: 12 residues. The germline CDR1 and CDR2 sequences are SGHRS and YFSETQ. Trimming left V 4 bases short and J 6 bases short, with 10 bases between. This chain's CDR3 is CASSRGDAEAFF. In nucleotides, the CDR3 is TGCGCCAGCAGCCGCGGGGACGCTGAAGCTTTCTTT.

CDR3 in DNA: TGTGCCAGCAGTACACCCAGCACAGATACGCAGTATTTT. It codes for CASSTPSTDTQYF. The V call is TRBV28, the J call TRBJ2-3, with unresolved D. There are 13 residues in the CDR3. Germline CDR1 is MDHEN and CDR2 is SYDVKM. Trimming removed 5 bases at V and 0 bases at J, with 6 bases between. Complete variable domain (other parts from reference TRBV28 and TRBJ2-3): DVKVTQSSRYLVKRTGEKVFLECVQDMDHENMFWYRQDPGLGLRLIYFSYDVKMKEKGDIPEGYSVSREKKERFSLILESASTNQTSMYLCASSTPSTDTQYFGPGTRLTVL.

The chain carries TRBV11-2 and TRBJ1-1; D not resolved. In germline, CDR1 is SGHAT, CDR2 FQNNGV. This CDR3 comprises 13 residues. Trimming cost V 4 bases and J 1 base, with 7 bases left between them. The CDR3 loop is CASSSRRNTEAFF. CDR3 coding DNA: TGTGCCAGCAGCTCACGCAGGAACACTGAAGCTTTCTTT.

The chain has TRBV7-9 and TRBJ1-4; D unclear. There are 14 residues in the CDR3. Trimming took off 3 bases at V and 0 bases at J, with 5 bases between the two ends. CDR1 is SEHNR, CDR2 FQNEAQ, per germline (reference sequence). In DNA form, the CDR3 reads TGTGCCAGCAGCTTTGGGACAACTAATGAAAAACTGTTTTTT. Translation gives CASSFGTTNEKLFF.

The genes are TRBV6-1 and TRBJ1-1; 12 positions match TRBD1. V was clipped by 2 bases and J by 5 bases; unmatched bases: 6. Germline values: CDR1 MNHNS, CDR2 SASEGT. CDR3 length: 16 residues. CDR3: CASSELGTGGKTEAFF. CDR3 in DNA: TGTGCCAGCAGTGAATTAGGGACAGGGGGCAAAACTGAAGCTTTCTTT.

This clone was counted a few times. The CDR3 DNA reads as TGCGCCAGCAGCTTGGGTTCGTTCCTTGGGTACACTGAAGCTTTCTTT. This codes for CASSLGSFLGYTEAFF. The chain joins TRBV5-1 to TRBJ1-1; D is undetermined. The CDR3 extends over 16 amino acids. Trimming pared 0 bases from V and 3 bases from J, leaving 15 bases between. CDR1 and CDR2 (germline): SGHRS, YFSETQ.

The chain combines TRBV25-1 with TRBJ2-3; 9 bases align to TRBD2. From germline, CDR1 is MGHDK and CDR2 SYGVNS. Trimming at V came to 5 bases and at J to 2 bases, leaving 5 bases not matched to a gene. The CDR3 consists of 15 residues. In DNA form, the CDR3 reads TGTGCCAGCAGTCTAGCGGGGTTGCTCACAGATACGCAGTATTTT. It is translated as CASSLAGLLTDTQYF.